This T cell receptor beta chain is drawn from a study of CD8 T cells in Susac syndrome. Sequencing of TCR beta was performed on blood CD8+ and CD4+ T cells. FACS enriched CD8+ TEMRA cells, while bulk CD8+ and CD4+ were negatively isolated. Study-wide results and caveats: The study conceded that relatively few individuals underwent its TCR sequencing and HLA analysis.

Roughly 0.45 to 1 ug RNA was reverse transcribed with random hexamers. TCRdb passed the immunoSEQ multiplex PCR reads through MiXCR, listing each CDR3 protein once. The repertoire has some 68,000 distinct CDR3 sequences, around 93% of them found once; the top ten carry around 0.15%. Details on this clonotype: What it recognizes is unknown.

The CDR3 is 15 residues long. V shed 1 base and J 0 bases; nucleotides not matched to a gene: 2. CDR1 is LGHNA, CDR2 YSLEER, per germline. The clonotype originates from a human donor with Susac syndrome. V usage is TRBV4-3 and J usage is TRBJ1-1; 7 bases map to TRBD1. What was sequenced was CD4+ T cells from PBMCs. The CDR3 sequence is CASSQGDRVNTEAFF. DNA for the CDR3: TGCGCCAGCAGCCAAGGAGACAGGGTGAACACTGAAGCTTTCTTT.